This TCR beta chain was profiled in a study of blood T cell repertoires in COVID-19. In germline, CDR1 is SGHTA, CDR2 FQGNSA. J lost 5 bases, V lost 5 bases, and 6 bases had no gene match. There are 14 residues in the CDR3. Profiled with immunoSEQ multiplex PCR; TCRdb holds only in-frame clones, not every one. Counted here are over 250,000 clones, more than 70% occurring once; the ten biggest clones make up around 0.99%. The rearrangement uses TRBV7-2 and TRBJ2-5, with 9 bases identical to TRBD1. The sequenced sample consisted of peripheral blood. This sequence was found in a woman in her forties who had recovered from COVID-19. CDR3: CASSIQGAGETQYF. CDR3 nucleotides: TGTGCCAGCAGCATACAGGGGGCGGGGGAGACCCAGTACTTC.